These T cell receptor beta chains were read from a single sample in a study of high-grade serous ovarian cancer treatment subgroups. Data came from immunoSEQ multiplex PCR; TCRdb stores just in-frame clones and leaves some out. The table lists about 3,000 clones, roughly 72% of them singletons. Sequenced material: tumor tissue. All receptors come from a human donor with high-grade serous ovarian cancer. Each CDR3 is given without its conserved first and last residue. Some rows have no size entry. The others give once, few or many, or a class for an expanded clone.

j_call clone_size v_call cdr3_aa
TRBJ1-4 - TRBV4-3 ASSRWGRANEKLF
TRBJ1-4 - TRBV6-5 ASSYATGFELF
TRBJ2-2 - TRBV9 AGSGGLAVTGELF
TRBJ2-3 few TRBV14 ASSQVTGLADTQY
TRBJ2-2 - TRBV14 ASSQRQDDGELF
TRBJ2-1 once TRBV11-3 VSSLNSGNEQF
TRBJ1-2 - TRBV19 ASSMTRDRNYGYT
TRBJ2-7 few TRBV4-3 ASSQDKVFRDEQY
TRBJ1-5 - TRBV2 ASSDSWTGGQPQH
TRBJ2-1 few TRBV14 ASSQDRGQGNEQF
TRBJ2-2 - TRBV5-4 ASRRDRGVTGELF
TRBJ2-3 few TRBV19 ASSLAGGHTDTQY
TRBJ2-2 - TRBV4-1 ASSNFGELF
TRBJ1-2 once TRBV20-1 SASDPPGYT
TRBJ2-7 - TRBV5-1 ASSLKITGSYEQY
TRBJ2-5 - TRBV9 ASSLAVQETQY
TRBJ2-2 - TRBV6-5 ASRTAGGPNGELF
TRBJ2-3 - TRBV5-4 ASSLAQGTDTQY
TRBJ1-1 few TRBV7-9 ASSPESPTNTEAF
TRBJ2-3 once TRBV7-9 ASSLYRLIPALTDTQY
TRBJ2-2 few TRBV19 ASSIDGGRGGELF
TRBJ2-4 - TRBV4-3 ASSQDRGIQY
TRBJ2-5 - TRBV29-1 SVEGGGGGGFTGRQETQY
TRBJ2-5 - TRBV5-8 ASSRTSGAAQETQY
TRBJ1-2 few TRBV6-6 ASMLTGSSNYGYT
TRBJ2-7 - TRBV9 ASSVRLGGPGDEQY
TRBJ1-1 - TRBV13 ASSLGQVEAF
TRBJ2-6 few TRBV11-3 ASSLSGGHHSGANVLT
TRBJ2-6 - TRBV7-9 ASSLGVTGKTSGANVLT
TRBJ2-1 large TRBV7-3 ASSSALYNEQF
TRBJ2-7 - TRBV13 ASSSDLAGGRREQY
TRBJ2-7 - TRBV5-1 ASSLDTSYEQY
TRBJ1-1 - TRBV5-1 ASSLGLENAEAF
TRBJ2-6 - TRBV4-2 ASSQAARDTASGANVLT
TRBJ1-5 once TRBV11-3 ASSFSDGTWNQPQH
TRBJ1-2 - TRBV14 ASSQDRQELGYT
TRBJ1-2 - TRBV13 ASSGWDRGNGYT
TRBJ1-3 - TRBV13 ASTMWGAPGNTIY
TRBJ2-7 - TRBV21-1 ASSCEGLGVYEQY
TRBJ2-3 - TRBV4-3 ASSPTGPTDTQY
TRBJ2-3 once TRBV30 AWRLAGGHDTQY
TRBJ1-2 few TRBV6-1 ASRTGVGGYGYT
- - TRBV27 ASSVNPGQTYEQY
TRBJ1-5 few TRBV12-5 ASGFWAGSNQPQH
TRBJ2-5 - TRBV10-2 ASSQKWEETQY
TRBJ2-1 - TRBV9 ASSTSPLVTNNEQF
TRBJ2-1 - TRBV27 ATRDPEATSYNEQF
TRBJ2-1 - TRBV10-3 AIMFSSGNEQF
TRBJ1-1 - TRBV5-6 ASSPPPARGTEAF
TRBJ2-7 - TRBV12-5 ASGFWGFYEQY
TRBJ2-7 - TRBV7-3 ASSLPGGSYEQY
TRBJ1-2 - TRBV11-3 ASSQKGGNYGYT
TRBJ1-5 - TRBV19 ASADRQNQPQH
TRBJ2-7 - TRBV4-2 ASSQVYGGAEDDYEQY